A selection of T cell receptor beta chains follows, all from one sample in a study of T cell responses to AZD1222 COVID-19 vaccine. Profiled with immunoSEQ multiplex PCR; TCRdb holds only in-frame clones, not every one. The profile shows approximately 89,000 clones, about 82% of them singletons. Sequenced here: peripheral blood, sampled 28 days after the second AZD1222 dose. The receptors shown here come from an adult who received the AZD1222 COVID-19 vaccine. CDR3s include the opening cysteine and the closing phenylalanine or tryptophan. A D gene is named only where the DNA matches it firmly. The listing skips clone size in some rows; elsewhere it reads once, few, many or a size class.

. TRBJ2-4 TRBV7-9 . TGTGCCAGCAGCTCCCCGCTTGACAAAAACATTCAGTACTTC CASSSPLDKNIQYF
. TRBJ1-2 TRBV5-7 . TGTGCCAGAACCAAATTGGGATTTAGCACCTTC CARTKLGFSTF
. TRBJ2-3 TRBV4-1 . TGCGCCAGCAGCCAAGGGGGGGCGGGAAGGACAGATACGCAGTATTTT CASSQGGAGRTDTQYF
. TRBJ1-2 TRBV28 . TGTGCCAGCAGTTCAGGGAACTATGGCTACACCTTC CASSSGNYGYTF
. TRBJ2-7 TRBV5-1 TRBD2 TGCGCCAGCAGCTTCCAGGGCCCCCCCGGGGGGTACGAGCAGTACTTC CASSFQGPPGGYEQYF
. TRBJ2-1 TRBV18 TRBD2 TGTGCCAGCTCAGGAGGGACTAGCGGACTCCTCTACAATGAGCAGTTCTTC CASSGGTSGLLYNEQFF
. TRBJ1-5 TRBV12-3/TRBV12-4 . TGTGCCAGCAGTTTTGGGGATCAGCCCCAGCATTTT CASSFGDQPQHF
. TRBJ1-1 TRBV12-3/TRBV12-4 . TGTGCCAGCAGCTCTGGGTCGGGTTGGGCTTTCTTT CASSSGSGWAFF
. TRBJ2-7 TRBV5-1 TRBD2 TGCGCCAGCAGCCCGTCCGGGACTAGCGGGAGACGGGACGAGCAGTACTTC CASSPSGTSGRRDEQYF
. TRBJ1-2 TRBV7-2 . TGTGCCAGCAGCCCCAGGGCAGGGACCTTACGTGGCTACACCTTC CASSPRAGTLRGYTF
. TRBJ2-5 TRBV19 TRBD2 TGTGCCAGTAGTAGCCTAGCGGGGTCGGGATTGACCCAGTACTTC CASSSLAGSGLTQYF
. TRBJ2-1 TRBV7-3 TRBD2 TGTGCCAGCAGCTTACAGGGCGGGGGTTCACGGAATGAGCAGTTCTTC CASSLQGGGSRNEQFF
. TRBJ1-5 TRBV28 . TGTGCCAGCAGTTTATCGGGGGGACCCCAGCATTTT CASSLSGGPQHF
. TRBJ2-7 TRBV5-6 . TGTGCCAGCAGCTTGGCCGGGAAGGTTGAGCAGTACTTC CASSLAGKVEQYF
. TRBJ2-1 TRBV18 . TGTGCCAGCTCATCGGTCAGCTCCTACAATGAGCAGTTCTTC CASSSVSSYNEQFF
once TRBJ2-5 TRBV19 TRBD2 TGTGCCAGTAGTATGGGACTAGCGGGACGAGAGACCCAGTACTTC CASSMGLAGRETQYF
. TRBJ1-1 TRBV19 . TGTGCCAGTAGGGTCACTACAGGGTCAGAGAACACTGAAGCTTTCTTT CASRVTTGSENTEAFF
. TRBJ1-3 TRBV7-2 . TGTGCCAGCAGCTTAGCGCCCTTTGGAAACACCATATATTTT CASSLAPFGNTIYF
. TRBJ2-5 TRBV6-5 TRBD2 TGTGCCAGCAGTTCTGGACTAGCGGGACAAGAGACCCAGTACTTC CASSSGLAGQETQYF
. TRBJ2-1 TRBV24-1 TRBD2 TGTGCCACCAGTGACCGGGGGTTGGAGCGGGAGAATCGGGATGAGCAGTTCTTC CATSDRGLERENRDEQFF
. TRBJ2-2 TRBV5-1 . TGCGCCAGCAGCTCGTCTCGCGGTGTGGGGTTGCACGGGGAGCTGTTTTTT CASSSSRGVGLHGELFF
. TRBJ2-7 TRBV5-1 TRBD1 TGCGCCAGCAGCTTACAGGGGAACGAGCAGTACTTC CASSLQGNEQYF
. TRBJ2-1 TRBV15 TRBD1 TGTGCCACCAGCGCCCGACAGGGGGCAGGGGGGAGGGTTTACTACAATGAGCAGTTCTTC CATSARQGAGGRVYYNEQFF
. TRBJ1-2 TRBV5-1 . TGCGCCAGCAGCTTGCCGGGAAAGCTTGGCTACACCTTC CASSLPGKLGYTF
. TRBJ1-2 TRBV28 . TGTGCCAGCACTCTTGGGGGGGGACCTTATGGCTACACCTTC CASTLGGGPYGYTF
. TRBJ1-2 TRBV7-9 . TGTGCCAGCAGCTCCTTAAATGGCTACACCTTC CASSSLNGYTF
. TRBJ1-3 TRBV4-2 . TGTGCCAGCAGCCAAGACAGGGGAGCTGGAAACACCATATATTTT CASSQDRGAGNTIYF
. TRBJ2-5 TRBV7-9 TRBD1 TGTGCCAGCAGCCCCAGGGGGCAAGAGACCCAGTACTTC CASSPRGQETQYF
. TRBJ2-3 TRBV4-2 TRBD2 TGTGCCAGCAGCCAAGACCTTTCGACTAGCGGAGAAGTAGATACGCAGTATTTT CASSQDLSTSGEVDTQYF